A single sample gave rise to the 2 T cell receptor beta chains below, sequenced in a study of chemoradiotherapy in HPV16-positive cancers. The assay was immunoSEQ multiplex PCR, and TCRdb's table has in-frame clones only and misses some. The data hold roughly 70,000 clones, with approximately 91% observed a single time. The sample was blood, taken from a patient who underwent chemoradiotherapy. These TCRs come from a human donor with HPV-associated anogenital cancer.

The J gene is TRBJ1-2, the V gene TRBV7-9, with no clear D. Between the trimmed V and J ends, which lost 5 bases and 6 bases, there was a span of 10 bases. The V gene's germline CDR1 is SEHNR and CDR2 FQNEAQ (reference sequence). CDR3 length: 12 amino acids. CDR3 sequence reads: CASSLPGNGYTF. In DNA, the CDR3 is TGTGCCAGCAGCCTCCCGGGAAATGGCTACACCTTC.

The chain couples TRBV7-8 to TRBJ1-2; D possibly corresponds to TRBD1 (5 bases). The CDR3 has 14 amino acids. Germline CDR1 SGHVS, CDR2 FQNEAQ. Trimming cost V 1 base and J 4 bases, with 10 bases left between them. The CDR3 spells CASSLEGKGYGYTF. The DNA for the CDR3 is TGTGCCAGCAGCTTAGAGGGGAAAGGCTATGGCTACACCTTC. The variable domain in full, with the rest retrieved from reference TRBV7-8 and TRBJ1-2, is GAGVSQSPRYKVAKRGQDVALRCDPISGHVSLFWYQQALGQGPEFLTYFQNEAQLDKSGLPSDRFFAERPEGSVSTLKIQRTQQEDSAVYLCASSLEGKGYGYTFGSGTRLTVV.